This T cell receptor beta chain was obtained from a study of T cell changes during pregnancy in multiple sclerosis. Germline loops: CDR1 SGHRS, CDR2 YFSETQ. This CDR3 has 15 residues. V was trimmed by 4 bases and J by 4 bases, leaving 14 bases between them. Here immunoSEQ multiplex PCR was the method, and the copy in TCRdb shows in-frame clones only, minus some. In the table there are about 21,000 clones, 75% to 95% of which are singletons. The sample here was CD4+ T cells from peripheral blood mononuclear cells, taken in the third trimester of pregnancy. The rearrangement joins TRBV5-1 to TRBJ2-2; D gene uncertain. The sequence came from a female donor with multiple sclerosis, enrolled in a pregnancy study. Here the CDR3 DNA reads TGCGCCAGCAGCACCTTCGAAGTAGCCACCGGGGAGCTGTTTTTT. Protein: CASSTFEVATGELFF.